This passage covers 23 T cell receptor beta chains from one sample sequenced in a study of T-cell memory formation after mild COVID-19. MiXCR was run by TCRdb on the 5' RACE reads, yielding one entry per CDR3 protein. The sample gives some 120,000 distinct CDR3 sequences, about a sixth of which show up once; approximately 5.5% is in the top ten. The sequenced sample consisted of PBMCs or a T cell subset sorted from them (not recorded which). The source of these receptors is a man in his late teens or twenties who had mild COVID-19 (a few samples of this study predate the infection). Cell type and time point are not known.

There are a few counts of this clonotype. The chain employs TRBV20-1 and TRBJ1-2; unclear D gene. Germline CDR1 DFQATT, CDR2 SNEGSKA (reference sequence). Trimming shortened V by 0 bases and J by 8 bases, and 16 bases separated the two germline ends. The CDR3 is 14 amino acids. The CDR3 coding sequence is TGCAGTGCTAGAGACCCGGGCCGGGCGGAAGGCTACACCTTC. Translated: CSARDPGRAEGYTF.

This clonotype was seen at least ten times. In DNA form, the CDR3 reads TGTGCCAGCTCACCACCCTTAGGGCTGAACACTGAAGCTTTCTTT. It yields the protein CASSPPLGLNTEAFF. The V and J genes are TRBV18 and TRBJ1-1; D is unclear. Germline assignment: CDR1 KGHSH and CDR2 LQKENI. V lost 0 bases, J lost 0 bases, and 8 bases lay in between. CDR3 length equals 15 residues. Based on the CDR3 plus reference TRBV18 and TRBJ1-1, the full variable domain is NAGVMQNPRHLVRRRGQEARLRCSPMKGHSHVYWYRQLPEEGLKFMVYLQKENIIDESGMPKERFSAEFPKEGPSILRIQQVVRGDSAAYFCASSPPLGLNTEAFFGQGTRLTVV.

The rearrangement joins TRBV4-1 to TRBJ1-6, with 7 bases matching TRBD1. Germline V CDR1 and CDR2: MGHRA, YSYEKL. The V segment lost 1 base and the J segment 7 bases; nucleotides outside the gene matches: 7. The CDR3 loop spans 16 amino acids. CDR3 sequence: CASSQASTGRNSPLHF. As DNA, the CDR3 is TGCGCCAGCAGCCAAGCGTCGACAGGGCGGAATTCACCCCTCCACTTT.

The genes are TRBV5-1 and TRBJ1-2, with 7 nucleotides matching TRBD1. This CDR3 spans 13 amino acids. The V gene's germline CDR1 is SGHRS and CDR2 YFSETQ. After removal of 4 bases from V and 4 bases from J, the junction contained 4 bases not matched to a gene. CDR3 coding DNA: TGCGCCAGCAGCGAGGGACAGCGCTATGGCTACACCTTC. Protein product: CASSEGQRYGYTF. Full variable domain (missing parts from reference TRBV5-1 and TRBJ1-2): KAGVTQTPRYLIKTRGQQVTLSCSPISGHRSVSWYQQTPGQGLQFLFEYFSETQRNKGNFPGRFSGRQFSNSRSEMNVSTLELGDSALYLCASSEGQRYGYTFGSGTRLTVV.

The chain joins TRBV30 to TRBJ1-2; D is ambiguous. This CDR3 has 14 residues. Trimming left V 5 bases short and J 2 bases short, with 15 bases between. The V gene's germline CDR1 is GTSNPN and CDR2 SVGIG (reference sequence). The CDR3 sequence is CAWLPRLVNYGYTF. The DNA for the CDR3 is TGTGCCTGGTTGCCCAGACTTGTAAACTATGGCTACACCTTC.

This clonotype was picked up a small number of times. This chain uses TRBV28 with TRBJ2-3; no definite D call. The V end was cut by 5 bases, the J end by 2 bases, with 20 bases between. Germline V gene sequence: CDR1 MDHEN, CDR2 SYDVKM. The CDR3 length is 17 residues. CDR3 nucleotides: TGTGCCAGCAGTGTCCCGGGCCATGGGGTAGCCACAGATACGCAGTATTTT. It translates to CASSVPGHGVATDTQYF.

This clonotype was counted between two and nine times. This chain uses TRBV18 with TRBJ1-2; D is uncertain. Per the germline V gene, CDR1 is KGHSH and CDR2 is LQKENI. V was clipped by 4 bases and J by 3 bases, with 12 bases between them. CDR3 length equals 14 residues. The CDR3 DNA sequence: TGTGCCAGCTCACTTACACGGAGGGACTATGGCTACACCTTC. This encodes CASSLTRRDYGYTF.

This CDR3 is CSAMESSYNSPLHF. CDR3 sequence (DNA): TGCAGTGCTATGGAGAGCTCCTATAATTCACCCCTCCACTTT. The rearrangement uses TRBV20-1 and TRBJ1-6; D is unclear. Germline CDR1 and CDR2: DFQATT and SNEGSKA (reference sequence). V lost 4 bases to trimming and J lost 0 bases, with 7 bases between them. The CDR3 runs 14 residues.

Only a few counts were recorded for this clonotype. The V call is TRBV5-1, the J call TRBJ2-5, with D possibly being TRBD1 (5 bases). This CDR3 is 14 amino acids long. The V end lost 0 bases, the J end lost 1 base, and 7 bases lay between the germline ends. Germline V gene sequence: CDR1 SGHRS, CDR2 YFSETQ. The CDR3: CASSLEQVQETQYF. CDR3 sequence (DNA): TGCGCCAGCAGCTTGGAACAGGTCCAAGAGACCCAGTACTTC.

V and J are TRBV7-2 and TRBJ2-3; D possibly matches TRBD1 or TRBD2 (5 bases each). The V gene lost 5 bases and the J gene lost 0 bases, with 12 bases spanning the gap. The CDR3 loop spans 15 amino acids. The germline CDR1 and CDR2 sequences are SGHTA and FQGNSA. CDR3 nucleotides: TGTGCCAGCAGCCCAGGGACGGTTAGCACAGATACGCAGTATTTT. Residues: CASSPGTVSTDTQYF.

This clonotype was picked up a small number of times. In DNA, the CDR3 is TGTGCCAGCAGCTTAGCCCGGGCGGACCAGACGAATGGCTACACCTTC. This codes for CASSLARADQTNGYTF. The chain has TRBV11-1 and TRBJ1-2; D is uncertain. V lost 0 bases to trimming and J lost 6 bases, with 17 bases between them. The CDR3 runs to 16 residues. The germline CDR1 and CDR2 sequences are SGHAT and FQDESV (reference sequence).

This clonotype was picked up a small number of times. V gene TRBV4-3 combines with J gene TRBJ2-3, with 9 positions matching TRBD2. V dropped 4 bases and J dropped 4; count of bases not matched to a gene: 18. Germline CDR1 reads LGHNA; CDR2 reads YSLEER. This CDR3 spans 19 amino acids. CDR3 amino acids: CASSPSRGGILFMADTQYF. The CDR3 DNA reads as TGCGCCAGCAGCCCTTCGCGGGGGGGAATTTTATTCATGGCAGATACGCAGTATTTT.

The table lists this clonotype with a few counts. This chain uses TRBV7-6 with TRBJ1-1; D is unresolved. Germline V gene data show CDR1 as SGHVS and CDR2 as FNYEAQ. This CDR3 has 13 amino acids. Trimming cost V 3 bases and J 8 bases, with 13 bases left between them. The CDR3 loop is CASSFRMTEEAFF. The CDR3 DNA follows: TGTGCCAGCAGCTTTCGTATGACGGAAGAAGCTTTCTTT.

There are a few counts of this clonotype. The genes are TRBV6-5 and TRBJ2-7, with a tentative D call TRBD1 (5 bases). Germline V gene lookup returns CDR1 MNHEY and CDR2 SVGAGI. This CDR3 spans 15 amino acids. The V end lost 6 bases, the J end lost 3 bases, and 18 bases lay between the germline ends. The CDR3 region has the DNA TGTGCCAGCAGGCCACGACCTGGGGCTTACTACGAGCAGTACTTC. It encodes CASRPRPGAYYEQYF.

This clonotype was counted only a few times. The chain recombines TRBV29-1 with TRBJ2-1; 9 bases line up with TRBD2. Germline CDR1 reads SQVTM; CDR2 reads ANQGSEA. The CDR3 contains 14 residues. V lost 7 bases to trimming and J lost 11 bases; unmatched junction nucleotides: 15. The DNA for the CDR3 is TGCAGCGCCCTAAGAGGCGGGGGGGTCGGCCAGCAGTTCTTC. Encoded protein: CSALRGGGVGQQFF.

The CDR3 is CASSFRGGASTDTQYF. CDR3 in DNA: TGTGCCAGCAGTTTTCGCGGGGGGGCTAGCACAGATACGCAGTATTTT. This chain uses TRBV12-3 or TRBV12-4 with TRBJ2-3, with TRBD2 identical over 9 bases. The junction had 4 bases not matched to a gene; V was cut back by 3 bases and J by 0 bases. The CDR3 loop spans 16 amino acids.

CDR3 sequence (DNA): TGCAGTGCTAGCGGGTCACAGGGTGGTTCACCCCTCCACTTT. This gives the protein CSASGSQGGSPLHF. The genes are TRBV20-1 and TRBJ1-6, with a weak D call TRBD1 (6 bases). The length of the CDR3 is 14 residues. Germline assignment: CDR1 DFQATT and CDR2 SNEGSKA (reference sequence). With 3 bases removed from V and 9 bases from J, the gap between germline ends came to 15 bases.

This clonotype was seen a handful of times. CDR3 amino acids: CASSFERRYGYTF. In nucleotides, the CDR3 is TGTGCCAGCAGCTTCGAGAGACGCTATGGCTACACCTTC. V usage is TRBV7-2 and J usage is TRBJ1-2; D not resolved. The V gene's germline CDR1 is SGHTA and CDR2 FQGNSA. The CDR3 has 13 residues. The V end lost 3 bases, the J end lost 4 bases, and 9 bases lay between the germline ends.

This clonotype was counted only a few times. V is TRBV12-3 or TRBV12-4 and J is TRBJ2-3, with D maybe TRBD2 (6 bases). The CDR3 sequence is 13 residues long. V lost 6 bases and J 4 bases, leaving 11 bases between the germline ends. The CDR3 reads CASSQRVADTQYF. The CDR3 nucleotides are TGTGCCAGCAGCCAGCGGGTCGCAGATACGCAGTATTTT.

The chain joins TRBV20-1 to TRBJ1-1; 8 positions agree with TRBD1. The CDR3 consists of 14 residues. The V and J ends lost 4 bases and 8 bases, in that order; junction bases with no gene match: 12. Germline loops: CDR1 DFQATT, CDR2 SNEGSKA (reference sequence). The CDR3: CSANPWTGPSEAFF. The CDR3 coding sequence is TGCAGTGCTAATCCCTGGACAGGGCCGAGCGAAGCTTTCTTT.

The gene calls are TRBV7-3 and TRBJ2-1, with D tentatively TRBD1 or TRBD2 (5 bases each). The CDR3 runs 14 residues. Germline V gene data show CDR1 as SGHTA and CDR2 as FQGTGA. V lost 5 bases and J 5 bases, leaving 13 bases between the germline ends. CDR3 DNA: TGTGCCAGCAGCCCGCCGGGGCCCCACAATGAGCAGTTCTTC. Its protein product is CASSPPGPHNEQFF.

The V gene is TRBV3-1, the J gene TRBJ2-4; maybe TRBD2 (6 bases). The V end was cut by 4 bases, the J end by 5 bases, with 12 bases between. This CDR3 is built from 14 residues. CDR1 LGHDT and CDR2 YNNKEL come from the germline V gene (reference sequence). CDR3: CASSLQWEENIQYF. The CDR3 region has the DNA TGTGCCAGCAGCCTACAGTGGGAGGAAAACATTCAGTACTTC.

This clonotype was observed a handful of times. The rearrangement links TRBV4-3 to TRBJ2-2; D is unresolved. V was clipped by 1 base and J by 1 base, with 10 bases between them. The CDR3 is made up of 16 amino acids. CDR1 and CDR2 from the germline V gene are LGHNA and YSLEER. The CDR3 DNA follows: TGCGCCAGCAGCCAAGTGTTTTCGGGGAACACCGGGGAGCTGTTTTTT. Its translation: CASSQVFSGNTGELFF.